This is a list of T cell receptor beta chains from one sample in a study of CD8 T cells in Susac syndrome. TCRdb reanalysed the immunoSEQ multiplex PCR reads using MiXCR and keeps one entry per CDR3 protein. The sample includes about 120,000 distinct CDR3 sequences, about nine tenths of them seen just once. The sequenced material came from CD4+ T cells from PBMCs. These receptor sequences come from a human donor in good health. The conserved cysteine and the conserved F or W are not part of the CDR3 here. Only some rows state a clone size, as once, few, many or a class for expanded clones.

TRBJ2-5	TRBV4-2	NA	ASSQQVGGGETQY
TRBJ1-1	TRBV5-1	once	ASSLAGGDEAF
TRBJ2-1	TRBV5-4	NA	ASSPPPGLAGGLAF
TRBJ2-5	TRBV15	NA	ATSTLAGTRETQY
TRBJ2-7	TRBV7-8	NA	ASSLVAGVIYEQY
TRBJ2-2	TRBV16	NA	ASSQLSGELF
TRBJ2-5	TRBV5-1	NA	ASSVTSESPQETQY
TRBJ2-6	TRBV4-3	NA	ASSPAGGASGANVLT
TRBJ1-1	TRBV6-2/TRBV6-3	NA	ASSYVQGGAEAF
TRBJ1-5	TRBV12-3/TRBV12-4	NA	ASSGGTGGGQPQH
TRBJ2-3	TRBV5-6	NA	ASSLDIYTDTQY
TRBJ2-1	TRBV7-6	NA	ASSPANNEQF
TRBJ2-3	TRBV6-1	NA	ASGRTSGRGTDTQY
TRBJ1-5	TRBV16	NA	ASSQNPQGAGQPQH
TRBJ1-2	TRBV6-2/TRBV6-3	NA	ASSSHSNYGYT
TRBJ1-6	TRBV7-2	NA	ASSLADLSPLH
TRBJ2-1	TRBV15	NA	ATSRRTSIANEQF
TRBJ1-2	TRBV4-3	NA	ASSQWTGLSNYGYT
TRBJ2-1	TRBV9	NA	ASSVRPSGTSSYNEQF
TRBJ1-1	TRBV9	NA	ASSRKLNTEAF
TRBJ1-4	TRBV7-8	once	ASREWDGGNEKLF
TRBJ2-1	TRBV7-9	NA	ASRETSGNEQF
TRBJ1-2	TRBV5-4	NA	ASSAPQHIGYT
TRBJ2-7	TRBV7-9	NA	AVPGDSYEQY
TRBJ1-3	TRBV7-2	NA	ASSEGAAPGNTIY
TRBJ2-1	TRBV28	NA	AIKGGSGSYNEQF
TRBJ2-5	TRBV20-1	NA	SAESGTSGPYQETQY
TRBJ2-1	TRBV10-3	NA	AISPSRPAHNEQF
TRBJ2-7	TRBV7-3	NA	ASSRGAGTGIEQY
TRBJ2-5	TRBV18	NA	ASSLGLQETQY
TRBJ1-2	TRBV2	NA	ATPGSNYGYT
TRBJ1-1	TRBV29-1	NA	SVDKDRAF
TRBJ1-1	TRBV3-1	NA	ASSGFGTPNTEAF
TRBJ1-2	TRBV6-5	NA	ASSYLRTEGSAHYT
TRBJ2-3	TRBV30	NA	AWSGGTGGGTDTQY
TRBJ2-1	TRBV4-1	NA	ASSRLEGEQF
TRBJ1-3	TRBV7-2	NA	ASSFGGNTIY
TRBJ2-2	TRBV7-3	NA	ASSSSGQITGELF
TRBJ2-2	TRBV20-1	NA	SARAGVRNTGELF
TRBJ1-4	TRBV24-1	NA	ATRGTSTNEKLF
TRBJ2-7	TRBV18	few	ASSPTGGTYEQY
TRBJ2-1	TRBV2	NA	ASSEGTSGVNEQF
TRBJ1-1	TRBV11-1	NA	ASSLSNTEAF
TRBJ1-4	TRBV5-1	NA	ASSLESAGLDEKLF
TRBJ2-5	TRBV20-1	NA	SANPGGLQETQY
TRBJ2-2	TRBV18	NA	ASSPFHSTGELF
TRBJ2-7	TRBV30	NA	AWSVTTYEQY